The present TCR beta chain was sequenced within a study of cytomegalovirus exposure and HLA in healthy donors. Study-level results: CMV serostatus stood as the only immune exposure information on hand. An Asian-associated ancestry cluster reportedly showed fewer N-insertions than the approximately 620-donor mean in a later analysis. For most TCR sequences rarity was the rule, although some public TCRs occurred in many donors.

Amplification used 60 Vbeta primers and 13 Jbeta primers. In the original analysis: About 9.9 million shared chains were among some 80 million unique TCR beta chains counted in a later analysis. Profiled with immunoSEQ multiplex PCR; TCRdb holds only in-frame clones, not every one. That table is the source of V, J and clone size, and D and trimming were worked out from the DNA. The sample shows 99,000 or so clones, 75% to 90% of them seen only once. On this clone: As yet, its antigen is unknown.

Germline loops: CDR1 MDHEN, CDR2 SYDVKM. The CDR3 has 14 amino acids. With 6 bases removed from V and 4 bases from J, the gap between germline ends came to 15 bases. The TCR originated in a man aged 25 to 40 in good health and CMV-seropositive. The gene calls are TRBV28 and TRBJ1-2; the D is unclear. What was sequenced was PBMCs. DNA of the CDR3: TGTGCCAGCAGCTCCCCCCGTAGGAGCTATGGCTACACCTTC. Translation gives CASSSPRRSYGYTF.